These T cell receptor beta chains were read from a single sample in a study of T-cell reconstitution after alpha-beta-depleted transplantation in children. TCRdb analysed the PCR reads with MiXCR anew, one entry per CDR3 protein. Here the sample spans hundreds of thousands of distinct CDR3 sequences, 13% being singletons. This specimen was PBMCs, taken from the stem cell graft. Receptors were obtained from a human donor who donated a stem cell graft to a child with Fanconi anemia. The CDR3 runs from the conserved cysteine through the conserved F or W. The D gene is left open where the match is weak. A row's size may be missing; if present it is once, few, many or a size class.

V gene,clone size,D gene,J gene,CDR3 DNA,CDR3 protein
TRBV12-3/TRBV12-4,few,-,TRBJ1-1,TGTGCCAGCAGTTTGGTAGCAGCCGGTAATGCTGAAGCTTTCTTT,CASSLVAAGNAEAFF
TRBV12-3/TRBV12-4,-,-,TRBJ2-5,TGTGCCAGCAGTTCGGCGGATGGAGAGACCCAGTACTTC,CASSSADGETQYF
TRBV6-1,few,-,TRBJ1-1,TGTGCCAGCAGTGTTTGGAGAGTCACTGAAGCTTTCTTT,CASSVWRVTEAFF
TRBV5-1,few,TRBD1,TRBJ1-1,TGCGCCAGCAGCCCCGGGACAGGGGGCCTTCAGACTGAAGCTTTCTTT,CASSPGTGGLQTEAFF
TRBV4-3,few,TRBD2,TRBJ2-1,TGCGCCAGCAGCCAAGGTAGCGGGGGGGCATATGAGCAGTTCTTC,CASSQGSGGAYEQFF
TRBV30,-,-,TRBJ1-1,TGTGCCTGGAGTGTGGCAGTTAATGAAGCTTTCTTT,CAWSVAVNEAFF
TRBV6-5,-,-,TRBJ1-6,TGTGCCAGCAGTTATCAGGGGAGCTCCTATAATTCACCCCTCCACTTT,CASSYQGSSYNSPLHF
TRBV6-2/TRBV6-3,many,-,TRBJ1-5,TGTGCCAGCAGTTTCCACAGGGTACGGCAGCCCCAGCATTTT,CASSFHRVRQPQHF
TRBV12-3/TRBV12-4,-,-,TRBJ2-6,TGTGCCAGCAGTTTTGGGAATACTGGGGCCAACGTCCTGACTTTC,CASSFGNTGANVLTF
TRBV5-5,few,-,TRBJ1-2,TGTGCCAGCAGCTTGTTCGCAACGCCAATGGAGGGCTACACCTTC,CASSLFATPMEGYTF
TRBV6-2/TRBV6-3,many,-,TRBJ2-6,TGTGCCAGCAGTTGGGGAGGCGCTGGGGCCAACGTCCTGACTTTC,CASSWGGAGANVLTF
TRBV5-5,many,TRBD1,TRBJ1-4,TGTGCCAGCAGCGTTGGGACAGGGGGCCGGTCGACTAATGAAAAACTGTTTTTT,CASSVGTGGRSTNEKLFF
TRBV20-1,many,-,TRBJ1-6,TGCAGTGCTAGTCGGCCTCAGGGAGGGTCACCCCTCCACTTT,CSASRPQGGSPLHF
TRBV3-1,-,-,TRBJ1-1,TGTGCCAGCAGCCAAGGTTATGGGGCTGAAGCTTTCTTT,CASSQGYGAEAFF
TRBV2,many,-,TRBJ1-5,TGTGCCAGCAGCTACGGACTCAATCAGCCCCAGCATTTT,CASSYGLNQPQHF
TRBV5-1,many,TRBD1,TRBJ2-2,TGCGCCAGCAGCTTGGAATGGGGACAGGAAAACACCGGGGAGCTGTTTTTT,CASSLEWGQENTGELFF
TRBV4-1,few,-,TRBJ1-1,TGCGCCAGCAGCCAACAGGGAAGGGGCGGTGAAGCTTTCTTT,CASSQQGRGGEAFF
TRBV5-4,-,TRBD2,TRBJ2-3,TGTGCCAGCAGCTTGGGGCGGGGGGGGATAGATACGCAGTATTTT,CASSLGRGGIDTQYF
TRBV4-3,few,TRBD1,TRBJ1-4,TGCGCCAGCAGCCAAGGGGACAGGATCGCGGGAGAAAAACTGTTTTTT,CASSQGDRIAGEKLFF
TRBV12-3/TRBV12-4,many,-,TRBJ2-1,TGTGCCAGCAGCGGATTCCAGGGTAATGAGCAGTTCTTC,CASSGFQGNEQFF
TRBV7-9,many,-,TRBJ1-1,TGTGCCAGCAGCTTAGCTCAGGGGAACACTGAAGCTTTCTTT,CASSLAQGNTEAFF
TRBV5-1,many,-,TRBJ1-2,TGCGCCAGCAGCTTGAAGGGGAGGGAAGGCTATGGCTACACCTTC,CASSLKGREGYGYTF
TRBV21-1,-,-,TRBJ2-7,TGTGCCAGCCCCAGGCTAGCGGGGGACCCCTACGAGCAGTACTTC,CASPRLAGDPYEQYF
TRBV28,few,-,TRBJ2-3,TGTGCCAGCAGCCCGGTGGCAGATACGCAGTATTTT,CASSPVADTQYF
TRBV27,many,TRBD2,TRBJ2-1,TGTGCCAGCAGTTTATCGGGGACTAGCGGGTACAATGAGCAGTTCTTC,CASSLSGTSGYNEQFF
TRBV9,many,-,TRBJ1-5,TGTGCCAGCAGCCCCCAGGGCGTGAGCAATCAGCCCCAGCATTTT,CASSPQGVSNQPQHF
TRBV14,few,-,TRBJ2-3,TGTGCCAGCAGCCAAGATGGTCCTAGCACAGATACGCAGTATTTT,CASSQDGPSTDTQYF